Below are 27 T cell receptor beta chains sequenced from a single sample in a study of blood T cell repertoires in COVID-19. TCRdb keeps only in-frame clones here, not all; method: immunoSEQ multiplex PCR. The sample consists of about 210,000 clones, approximately 80% of them appearing once. Material for sequencing was PBMCs or T cells enriched from blood (not recorded which). Receptor source: a man aged 30-40 years with acute COVID-19.

The chain has TRBV3-1 (or the pseudogene TRBV3-2) and TRBJ1-2; D is undetermined. The CDR3 sequence is 16 residues long. Germline CDR1 LGHDT, CDR2 YNNKEL (reference sequence). Between the trimmed V and J ends, which lost 4 bases and 6 bases, there was a span of 21 bases. CDR3 DNA sequence: TGTGCCAGCAGCCCACGGAGTACACCCTCCCTCCATGGCTACACCTTC. Its translation: CASSPRSTPSLHGYTF.

V usage is TRBV28 and J usage is TRBJ1-2; D possibly corresponds to TRBD1 (5 bases). The CDR3 spans 15 residues. Per the germline V gene, CDR1 is MDHEN and CDR2 is SYDVKM. The ends were cut back, 2 bases at V and 2 bases at J, with 12 bases in the middle. This CDR3 is CASSLGGSGNYGYTF. The DNA for the CDR3 is TGTGCCAGCAGTTTAGGGGGGTCGGGGAACTATGGCTACACCTTC.

The J gene is TRBJ2-3, the V gene TRBV30, with a possible D match to TRBD1 (6 bases). The length of the CDR3 is 15 residues. The V gene's germline CDR1 is GTSNPN and CDR2 SVGIG (reference sequence). Trimming shortened V by 2 bases and J by 2 bases, and 14 bases separated the two germline ends. This CDR3 is CAWSSGQLDTDTQYF. The CDR3 nucleotides read TGTGCCTGGAGTTCAGGACAGTTGGACACAGATACGCAGTATTTT.

This chain connects TRBV19 to TRBJ2-1; 11 nucleotides line up with TRBD2. CDR1 and CDR2 from the germline V gene are LNHDA and SQIVND (reference sequence). With V trimmed by 7 bases and J by 0 bases, 11 bases remained unmatched. The CDR3 length is 18 residues. CDR3 residues: CASTRLAGGPSSYNEQFF. Written as DNA, the CDR3 is TGTGCCAGTACCCGGCTAGCGGGGGGCCCGAGCTCCTACAATGAGCAGTTCTTC.

V is TRBV7-9 and J is TRBJ1-1; D gene unclear. The CDR3 contains 14 residues. The germline gives CDR1 SEHNR, CDR2 FQNEAQ (reference sequence). Trimming pared 1 base from V and 0 bases from J, leaving 6 bases between. The CDR3 region has the DNA TGTGCCAGCAGCTTAGTGGCGGTGAACACTGAAGCTTTCTTT. Its protein product is CASSLVAVNTEAFF.

V is TRBV5-1 and J is TRBJ1-2; maybe TRBD1 (6 bases). This CDR3 has 15 amino acids. The V gene lost 0 bases and the J gene lost 7 bases, with 16 bases spanning the gap. CDR1 is SGHRS, CDR2 YFSETQ, per germline. In DNA, the CDR3 is TGCGCCAGCAGCTTGGAGAGCAGGGGTCCAGGTGGCTACACCTTC. Translating gives CASSLESRGPGGYTF.

The genes are TRBV5-1 and TRBJ2-1, with TRBD2 matching 13 bases. Per germline, CDR1 SGHRS and CDR2 YFSETQ. The CDR3 loop spans 15 amino acids. The ends lost 4 bases at V and 6 bases at J; junction bases unmatched: 4. The CDR3 nucleotides read TGCGCCAGCAGCCCACTAGCGGGGGGGCTCAATGAGCAGTTCTTC. Amino acid sequence: CASSPLAGGLNEQFF.

CDR3 in amino acids: CASSSPGLAETNTGELFF. The CDR3 DNA reads as TGTGCCAGCAGCTCTCCGGGACTAGCGGAAACGAACACCGGGGAGCTGTTTTTT. J is TRBJ2-2 and V is TRBV7-9; the match to TRBD2 covers 11 bases. V shed 4 bases and J 0 bases; nucleotides not matched to a gene: 7. The CDR3 covers 18 residues. Germline V gene data show CDR1 as SEHNR and CDR2 as FQNEAQ (reference sequence).

Comments on this clone: Distinct nucleotide sequences in the sample also encode this CDR3. The chain has TRBV3-1 (or the pseudogene TRBV3-2) and TRBJ1-1; possibly TRBD1 for D (6 bases). The germline CDR1 and CDR2 sequences are LGHDT and YNNKEL (reference sequence). CDR3 length: 16 amino acids. V dropped 0 bases and J dropped 1 base, with 12 bases sitting between them. The CDR3 protein is CASSQDRGRGNTEAFF. For the CDR3, the DNA is TGTGCCAGCAGCCAAGATCGAGGCAGGGGGAACACTGAAGCTTTCTTT.

This clone was observed once. The J gene is TRBJ2-4, the V gene TRBV6-5; D is possibly TRBD2 (6 bases). V shed 0 bases and J shed 4 bases, with 10 bases lying between them. CDR3 length: 15 amino acids. Germline V gene sequence: CDR1 MNHEY, CDR2 SVGAGI. The CDR3 region is CASSYSSGGKNIQYF. The CDR3 DNA sequence: TGTGCCAGCAGTTACTCGAGTGGGGGGAAAAACATTCAGTACTTC.

V gene TRBV28 combines with J gene TRBJ1-2, with 9 bases lining up with TRBD1. The trim removed 6 bases at V and 4 bases at J, leaving 12 bases unmatched. From germline, CDR1 is MDHEN and CDR2 SYDVKM. The CDR3 extends over 16 amino acids. The CDR3 region is CASRPAGTGYGYGYTF. DNA for the CDR3: TGTGCCAGCAGGCCCGCCGGGACAGGGTACGGCTATGGCTACACCTTC.

This chain connects TRBV6-5 to TRBJ1-6; the match to TRBD1 covers 8 bases. CDR3 length: 14 amino acids. CDR1 and CDR2 from the germline V gene are MNHEY and SVGAGI. The V and J ends lost 7 bases and 8 bases, in that order; junction bases with no gene match: 7. CDR3 region: CASTQGAKYSPLHF. CDR3 coding DNA: TGTGCCAGCACGCAGGGGGCGAAATATTCACCCCTCCACTTT.

The chain carries TRBV5-4 and TRBJ2-2; the match to TRBD2 covers 7 bases. The germline V gene encodes CDR1 SGHNT and CDR2 YYREEE (reference sequence). The CDR3 spans 16 residues. V lost 4 bases, J lost 4 bases, and 10 bases stayed unmatched. Here the CDR3 reads CASSLAAGVPTGELFF. CDR3 DNA sequence: TGTGCCAGCAGCCTGGCGGCGGGGGTTCCCACCGGGGAGCTGTTTTTT.

The rearrangement joins TRBV28 to TRBJ1-2; D is ambiguous. This CDR3 is built from 16 residues. The germline gives CDR1 MDHEN, CDR2 SYDVKM. Trimming left V 6 bases short and J 4 bases short, with 21 bases between. CDR3 nucleotides: TGTGCCAGCAGACCTGTCGGAGGGAAGCTCTCCTATGGCTACACCTTC. Its protein is CASRPVGGKLSYGYTF.

This clone was seen once. V usage is TRBV19 and J usage is TRBJ2-3; TRBD1 is a possible D gene (6 bases). The germline V gene has CDR1 LNHDA and CDR2 SQIVND (reference sequence). The CDR3 runs to 15 residues. Trimming took 3 bases from V and 1 from J, leaving 11 bases between them. As DNA, the CDR3 is TGTGCCAGTAGTATGATGGGGGCCCGCACAGATACGCAGTATTTT. This sequence encodes CASSMMGARTDTQYF.

This chain connects TRBV7-6 to TRBJ2-1; D may be TRBD2 (7 bases). Germline V gene lookup returns CDR1 SGHVS and CDR2 FNYEAQ. V lost 0 bases, J lost 9 bases, and 15 bases lay in between. CDR3 length: 15 amino acids. In DNA, the CDR3 is TGTGCCAGCAGCTTAGCGGCCGGGGGGCTATTTGAGCAGTTCTTC. This encodes CASSLAAGGLFEQFF.

This clone showed up just once. The CDR3 reads CASSRSSGNTIYF. The DNA of the CDR3 is TGTGCCAGCAGCCGGAGCTCTGGAAACACCATATATTTT. The chain recombines TRBV27 with TRBJ1-3; D ambiguous. Trimming removed 6 bases from V and 0 bases from J, with 6 bases in between. The CDR3 runs 13 residues. CDR1 and CDR2 from the germline V gene are MNHEY and SMNVEV (reference sequence).

The V call is TRBV9, the J call TRBJ2-1; 12 bases align to TRBD2. J was trimmed by 3 bases and V by 5 bases; bases with no gene match: 3. CDR1 and CDR2 from the germline V gene are SGDLS and YYNGEE. CDR3 length: 15 residues. The CDR3 DNA is TGTGCCAGCAGTCCGACTAGCGGGGGCTACAATGAGCAGTTCTTC. Translated, it gives CASSPTSGGYNEQFF.

This clone was observed once. The chain carries TRBV9 and TRBJ2-1; TRBD2 is a possible D gene (7 bases). The V gene lost 4 bases and the J gene lost 7 bases, with 21 bases spanning the gap. Per the germline V gene, CDR1 is SGDLS and CDR2 is YYNGEE. The CDR3 covers 16 residues. The CDR3 DNA reads as TGTGCCAGCAGCACAATGGGTGGGGGGGCCCGAAATGAGCAGTTCTTC. Translation gives CASSTMGGGARNEQFF.

The V call is TRBV11-3, the J call TRBJ2-1, with 10 positions matching TRBD1. Germline V gene data show CDR1 as SGHNT and CDR2 as YENEEA. CDR3 size: 15 residues. The V segment lost 7 bases and the J segment 7 bases; nucleotides outside the gene matches: 10. The CDR3 sequence: CASTPGTGDYNEQFF. CDR3 coding DNA: TGTGCCAGCACTCCCGGGACAGGGGACTATAATGAGCAGTTCTTC.

The chain carries TRBV5-4 and TRBJ2-1; 10 bases are shared with TRBD1. V gave up 4 bases and J gave up 1 base; unmatched junction bases: 2. Germline V lookup: CDR1 SGHNT, CDR2 YYREEE (reference sequence). The CDR3 length is 15 residues. DNA of the CDR3: TGTGCCAGCAGCCCGGACAGGGGGTCCTACAATGAGCAGTTCTTC. Its protein is CASSPDRGSYNEQFF.

The rearrangement uses TRBV3-1 (or the pseudogene TRBV3-2) and TRBJ2-1; weak D call: TRBD2 (5 bases). Trimming shortened V by 3 bases and J by 9 bases, and 15 bases separated the two germline ends. Germline V CDR1 and CDR2: LGHDT, YNNKEL (reference sequence). CDR3 length: 14 amino acids. CDR3 loop: CASSQKAGRGEQFF. In DNA, the CDR3 is TGTGCCAGCAGCCAGAAGGCGGGTAGAGGTGAGCAGTTCTTC.

A note on this clone: The same CDR3 can be traced to other DNA sequences in this sample. The CDR3 nucleotides read TGTGCCAGCAGCTTGGGACAGATCTATGGCTACACCTTC. It encodes CASSLGQIYGYTF. The chain combines TRBV5-5 with TRBJ1-2, with D possibly matching TRBD1 (5 bases). The CDR3 length is 13 residues. With 0 bases removed from V and 4 bases from J, the gap between germline ends came to 7 bases. Germline CDR1 reads SGHKS; CDR2 reads YYEKEE (reference sequence).

This clone was counted a few times. CDR3 sequence (DNA): TGTGCCTGGAGTAAGGGGGACAGGATTGACCAGCCCCAGCATTTT. Residues: CAWSKGDRIDQPQHF. This chain connects TRBV30 to TRBJ1-5; 8 bases fit TRBD1. Germline V gives CDR1 GTSNPN, CDR2 SVGIG (reference sequence). J lost 7 bases, V lost 2 bases, and 10 bases had no gene match. The CDR3 loop spans 15 amino acids.

The rearrangement joins TRBV9 to TRBJ1-3; D perhaps matches TRBD1 (5 bases). Trimming cost V 3 bases and J 0 bases, with 13 bases left between them. CDR1 and CDR2 from the germline V gene are SGDLS and YYNGEE. There are 16 residues in the CDR3. CDR3 protein: CASSAGLGNSGNTIYF. The CDR3 DNA reads TGTGCCAGCAGCGCGGGACTGGGAAACTCTGGAAACACCATATATTTT.

The chain has TRBV5-4 and TRBJ2-7; 7 bases match TRBD1. CDR3 size: 13 residues. After removal of 7 bases from V and 3 bases from J, the junction contained 7 bases not matched to a gene. The germline gives CDR1 SGHNT, CDR2 YYREEE (reference sequence). The CDR3 DNA sequence: TGTGCCAGCGGCCGGACAGGCGGCTACGAGCAGTACTTC. Amino acids: CASGRTGGYEQYF. Together with reference TRBV5-4 and TRBJ2-7, the CDR3 gives the full variable domain: ETGVTQSPTHLIKTRGQQVTLRCSSQSGHNTVSWYQQALGQGPQFIFQYYREEENGRGNFPPRFSGLQFPNYSSELNVNALELDDSALYLCASGRTGGYEQYFGPGTRLTVT.

The V call is TRBV5-5, the J call TRBJ1-1; 11 bases agree with TRBD1. CDR1 is SGHKS and CDR2 is YYEKEE in the germline V gene (reference sequence). The V and J ends lost 9 bases and 5 bases, in that order; junction bases with no gene match: 9. The CDR3 totals 14 residues. The CDR3 reads CATAKGTGGTEAFF. The CDR3 DNA follows: TGTGCCACCGCGAAGGGGACAGGGGGAACTGAAGCTTTCTTT.